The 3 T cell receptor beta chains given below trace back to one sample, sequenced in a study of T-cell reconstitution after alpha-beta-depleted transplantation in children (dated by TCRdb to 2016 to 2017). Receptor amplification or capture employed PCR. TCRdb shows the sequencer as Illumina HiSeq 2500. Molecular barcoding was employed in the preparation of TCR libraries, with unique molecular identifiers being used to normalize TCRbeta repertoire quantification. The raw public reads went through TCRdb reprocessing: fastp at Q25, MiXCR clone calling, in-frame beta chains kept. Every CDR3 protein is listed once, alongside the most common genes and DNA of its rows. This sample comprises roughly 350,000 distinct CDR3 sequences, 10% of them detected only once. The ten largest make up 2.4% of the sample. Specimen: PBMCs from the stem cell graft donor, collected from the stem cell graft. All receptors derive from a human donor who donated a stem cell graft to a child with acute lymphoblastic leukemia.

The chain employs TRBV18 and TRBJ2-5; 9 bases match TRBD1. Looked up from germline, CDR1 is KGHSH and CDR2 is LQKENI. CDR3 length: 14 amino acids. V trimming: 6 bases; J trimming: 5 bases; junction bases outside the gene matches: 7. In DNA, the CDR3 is TGTGCCAGCTCTCCTACAGGGGGCGAGGAGACCCAGTACTTC. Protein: CASSPTGGEETQYF.

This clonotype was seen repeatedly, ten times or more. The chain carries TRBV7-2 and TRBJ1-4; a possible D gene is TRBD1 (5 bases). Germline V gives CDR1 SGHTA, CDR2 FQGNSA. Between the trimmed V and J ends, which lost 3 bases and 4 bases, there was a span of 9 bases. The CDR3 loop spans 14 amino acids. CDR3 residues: CASSLGPNNEKLFF. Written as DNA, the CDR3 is TGTGCCAGCAGCTTGGGACCGAATAATGAAAAACTGTTTTTT.

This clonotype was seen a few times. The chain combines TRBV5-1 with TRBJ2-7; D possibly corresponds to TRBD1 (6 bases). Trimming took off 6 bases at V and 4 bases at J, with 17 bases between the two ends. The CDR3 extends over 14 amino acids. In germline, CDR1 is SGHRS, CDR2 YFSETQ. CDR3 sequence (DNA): TGCGCCAGCAACCCGGGGCAGGGGCATTACGAGCAGTACTTC. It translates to CASNPGQGHYEQYF.